These 7 T cell receptor beta chains share one sample of origin, sequenced in a study of cytomegalovirus exposure and HLA in healthy donors. Some clones are missing from TCRdb's copy, which holds only in-frame ones; the method was immunoSEQ multiplex PCR. The table lists more than 110,000 clones, around 88% of them singletons. The sample taken for sequencing was PBMCs. Receptors originate from a young woman in good health and CMV-seropositive.

This clone showed up just once. The chain is built from TRBV10-2 and TRBJ2-7, with a tentative D call TRBD2 (5 bases). CDR3 length: 12 amino acids. CDR1 is WSHSY, CDR2 SAAADI, per germline. Trimming stripped 7 bases from V and 3 bases from J, with 10 bases between. CDR3 protein: CASTPGSYEQYF. The CDR3 nucleotides read TGCGCCAGCACCCCGGGGAGCTACGAGCAGTACTTC.

The chain couples TRBV14 to TRBJ2-3; D not resolved. Germline CDR1 and CDR2: SGHDN and FVKESK. V was trimmed by 1 base and J by 4 bases, leaving 6 bases between them. CDR3 length: 13 residues. CDR3 nucleotides: TGTGCCAGCAGCCAAGTAGTAGCAGATACGCAGTATTTT. This codes for CASSQVVADTQYF.

The chain uses TRBV10-3 and TRBJ2-7; D is perhaps TRBD1 (6 bases). CDR3 length: 13 residues. V was shortened by 6 bases and J by 5 bases, with 14 bases between the two germline ends. Germline V gene sequence: CDR1 ENHRY, CDR2 SYGVKD. CDR3 sequence: CAIRNTGQDEQYF. CDR3 bases: TGTGCCATCAGAAACACAGGGCAGGACGAGCAGTACTTC.

The chain is built from TRBV5-1 and TRBJ2-7, with TRBD2 identical over 10 bases. V lost 1 base to trimming and J lost 5 bases; unmatched junction nucleotides: 6. The CDR3 has 15 amino acids. Germline-derived CDR1 and CDR2 are SGHRS and YFSETQ. The CDR3 reads CASSLSSSGSHEQYF. In nucleotides, the CDR3 is TGCGCCAGCAGCTTGTCGTCTAGCGGGAGCCACGAGCAGTACTTC.

This chain joins TRBV28 and TRBJ1-1, with 9 nucleotides matching TRBD1. The V segment lost 5 bases and the J segment 1 base; nucleotides outside the gene matches: 8. Germline values: CDR1 MDHEN, CDR2 SYDVKM. CDR3 length equals 16 residues. CDR3 DNA: TGTGCCAGCAGTGTCCCACAGGGGGCGGGGAACACTGAAGCTTTCTTT. Encoded protein: CASSVPQGAGNTEAFF.

The genes are TRBV5-1 and TRBJ2-2; 16 nucleotides match TRBD2. The CDR3 is 19 residues long. Germline V gene lookup returns CDR1 SGHRS and CDR2 YFSETQ. V lost 4 bases to trimming and J lost 3 bases; unmatched junction nucleotides: 9. CDR3 nucleotides: TGCGCCAGCAGCACCGGGACTAGCGGGGGGGCCTCGGACACCGGGGAGCTGTTTTTT. Amino acid sequence: CASSTGTSGGASDTGELFF.

V gene TRBV19 combines with J gene TRBJ1-4, with unresolved D. The CDR3 consists of 15 residues. CDR1 LNHDA and CDR2 SQIVND come from the germline V gene (reference sequence). The V gene lost 4 bases and the J gene lost 8 bases, with 17 bases spanning the gap. In DNA form, the CDR3 reads TGTGCCAGTAGTACACCGAGTGAGGCAGCCGAAAAACTGTTTTTT. Translation gives CASSTPSEAAEKLFF.